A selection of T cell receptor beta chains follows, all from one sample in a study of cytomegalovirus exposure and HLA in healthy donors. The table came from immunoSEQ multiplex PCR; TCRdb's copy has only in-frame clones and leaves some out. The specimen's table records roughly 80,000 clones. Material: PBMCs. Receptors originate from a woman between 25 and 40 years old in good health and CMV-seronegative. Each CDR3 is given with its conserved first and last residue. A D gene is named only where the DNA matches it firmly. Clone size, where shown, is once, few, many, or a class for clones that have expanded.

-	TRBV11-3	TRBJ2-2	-	CASSLAQGGELFF	TGTGCCAGCAGCTTAGCACAGGGAGGGGAGCTGTTTTTT
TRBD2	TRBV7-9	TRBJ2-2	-	CASSLTSGRELFF	TGTGCCAGCAGCTTGACTAGCGGGAGGGAGCTGTTTTTT
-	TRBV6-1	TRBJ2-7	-	CASSEGLNRALRAEQYF	TGTGCCAGCAGTGAAGGCCTTAACAGGGCCCTTCGGGCCGAGCAGTACTTC
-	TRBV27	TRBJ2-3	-	CATLSSTDTQYF	TGTGCCACCCTTTCTAGCACAGATACGCAGTATTTT
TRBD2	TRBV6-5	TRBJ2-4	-	CASSPGGGVGNIQYF	TGTGCCAGCAGTCCCGGGGGAGGGGTCGGGAACATTCAGTACTTC
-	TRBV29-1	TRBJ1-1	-	CSVDSAGSQRMEAFF	TGCAGCGTTGATTCCGCAGGGTCCCAGCGAATGGAAGCTTTCTTT
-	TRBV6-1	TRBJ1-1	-	CASSESGGTEAFF	TGTGCCAGCAGTGAAAGTGGGGGGACTGAAGCTTTCTTT
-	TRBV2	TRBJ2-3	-	CASSDRGTHTDTQYF	TGTGCCAGCAGTGATAGGGGGACCCACACAGATACGCAGTATTTT
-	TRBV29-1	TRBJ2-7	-	CSVGESTYEQYF	TGCAGCGTCGGGGAAAGCACCTACGAGCAGTACTTC
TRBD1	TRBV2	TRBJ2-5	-	CASSGDRESQYF	TGTGCCAGCAGTGGGGACAGGGAGTCCCAGTACTTC
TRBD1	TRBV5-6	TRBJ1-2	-	CASSSRTGGLRNYGYTF	TGTGCCAGCAGCAGCAGGACAGGGGGACTGAGAAACTATGGCTACACCTTC
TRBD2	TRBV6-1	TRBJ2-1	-	CASSELGLAAYNEQFF	TGTGCCAGCAGTGAATTAGGGCTAGCGGCTTACAATGAGCAGTTCTTC
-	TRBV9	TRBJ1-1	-	CASSPDINTEDFF	TGTGCCAGCAGCCCGGACATTAACACTGAAGATTTCTTT
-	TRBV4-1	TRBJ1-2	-	CASSQDRDRHSLYGYTF	TGCGCCAGCAGCCAAGATCGGGATCGGCATTCCCTCTATGGCTACACCTTC
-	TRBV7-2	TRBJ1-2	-	CASSSTKLNYGYTF	TGTGCCAGCAGCTCGACAAAACTGAACTATGGCTACACCTTC
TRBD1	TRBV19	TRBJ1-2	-	CARPAGGEGYGYTF	TGTGCCAGACCCGCAGGGGGCGAGGGCTATGGCTACACCTTC
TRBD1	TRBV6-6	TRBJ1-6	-	CASSSDRDQTHF	TGTGCCAGCAGTTCGGACAGGGACCAAACACACTTT
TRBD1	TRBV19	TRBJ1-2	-	CASTPRTGEGYGYTF	TGTGCCAGTACCCCCCGGACAGGGGAGGGCTATGGCTACACCTTC
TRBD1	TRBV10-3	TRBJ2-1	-	CAISDSDRAGNEQFF	TGTGCCATCAGTGATTCCGACAGGGCGGGCAATGAGCAGTTCTTC
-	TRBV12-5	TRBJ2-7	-	CASGLGVYEQYF	TGTGCTAGTGGTTTGGGAGTCTACGAGCAGTACTTC
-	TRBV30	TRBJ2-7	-	CAWSPYRPGGYEQYF	TGTGCCTGGAGTCCTTACCGACCCGGGGGCTACGAGCAGTACTTC
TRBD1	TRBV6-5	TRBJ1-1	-	CASSGTAVNTEAFF	TGTGCCAGCAGCGGGACAGCCGTGAACACTGAAGCTTTCTTT
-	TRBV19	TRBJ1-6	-	CASSTGISYNSPLHF	TGTGCCAGTAGTACAGGAATCTCCTATAATTCACCCCTCCACTTT
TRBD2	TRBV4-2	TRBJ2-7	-	CASSQETSGGYEQYF	TGTGCCAGCAGCCAAGAGACTAGCGGGGGATACGAGCAGTACTTC
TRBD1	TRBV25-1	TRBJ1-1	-	CASSEYVGGDTEAFF	TGTGCCAGCAGTGAATATGTAGGGGGCGACACTGAAGCTTTCTTT
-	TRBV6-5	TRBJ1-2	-	CASSPQGNYGYTF	TGTGCCAGCAGTCCCCAGGGGAACTATGGCTACACCTTC
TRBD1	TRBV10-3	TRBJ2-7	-	CAISGQGQSYEQYF	TGTGCCATCAGTGGACAGGGGCAGTCTTACGAGCAGTACTTC
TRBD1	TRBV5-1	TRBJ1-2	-	CASSLFPTSGGSRGYTF	TGCGCCAGCAGCTTGTTCCCGACATCAGGGGGCTCACGAGGCTACACCTTC
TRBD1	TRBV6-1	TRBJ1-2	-	CAGSGQGAGDYGYTF	TGTGCCGGCTCGGGACAGGGGGCCGGGGACTATGGCTACACCTTC
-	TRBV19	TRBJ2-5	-	CASSLRDTQETQYF	TGTGCCAGTAGTCTCCGGGACACCCAAGAGACCCAGTACTTC
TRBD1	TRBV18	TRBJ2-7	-	CASTRTGASYEQYF	TGTGCCAGCACCCGGACAGGGGCCTCCTACGAGCAGTACTTC
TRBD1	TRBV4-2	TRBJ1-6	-	CASSPLGQGDNSPLHF	TGTGCCAGCAGCCCCCTAGGACAGGGTGATAATTCACCCCTCCACTTT
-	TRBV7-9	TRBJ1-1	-	CASSFPPGPEAFF	TGTGCCAGCAGCTTTCCTCCTGGCCCTGAAGCTTTCTTT
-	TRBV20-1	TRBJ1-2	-	CSATGDEGYTF	TGCAGTGCTACCGGGGATGAGGGCTACACCTTC
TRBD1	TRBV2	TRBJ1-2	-	CASGQTTPGGSDYGYTF	TGTGCCAGCGGACAGACTACGCCAGGGGGTAGTGACTATGGCTACACCTTC
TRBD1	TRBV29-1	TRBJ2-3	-	CSVVGGVTDTQYF	TGCAGCGTTGTAGGGGGCGTCACAGATACGCAGTATTTT
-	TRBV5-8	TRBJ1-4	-	CASTAGTRKLFF	TGTGCCAGCACTGCGGGGACCCGAAAACTGTTTTTT
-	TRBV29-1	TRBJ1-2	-	CSVEALWGDNGYTF	TGCAGCGTTGAAGCCCTTTGGGGGGATAATGGCTACACCTTC
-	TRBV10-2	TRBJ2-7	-	CATRGTYEQYF	TGCGCCACCCGGGGGACCTACGAGCAGTACTTC
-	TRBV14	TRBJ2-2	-	CASSQGLAVTGELFF	TGTGCCAGCAGCCAAGGTTTGGCAGTCACCGGGGAGCTGTTTTTT
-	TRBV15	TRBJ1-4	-	CATSREGARANEKLFF	TGTGCCACCAGCAGAGAGGGGGCTAGGGCTAATGAAAAACTGTTTTTT
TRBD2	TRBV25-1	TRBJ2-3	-	CASSEFLRESTDTQYF	TGTGCCAGCAGTGAATTCTTGCGGGAGAGCACAGATACGCAGTATTTT
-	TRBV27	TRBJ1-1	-	CASSSRGNTEAFF	TGTGCCAGCAGTAGCCGGGGGAACACTGAAGCTTTCTTT
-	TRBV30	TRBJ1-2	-	CAWSVRRDYGYTF	TGTGCCTGGAGTGTACGTCGGGACTATGGCTACACCTTC
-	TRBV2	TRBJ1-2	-	CASSDVRAGGYTF	TGTGCCAGCAGTGACGTCAGGGCTGGGGGCTACACCTTC
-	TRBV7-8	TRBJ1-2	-	CASSLGEGIGGYTF	TGTGCCAGCAGCTTAGGAGAGGGAATCGGGGGCTACACCTTC
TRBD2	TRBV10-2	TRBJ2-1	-	CASSESASGKYNEQFF	TGCGCCAGCAGTGAGTCGGCTAGCGGGAAGTACAATGAGCAGTTCTTC
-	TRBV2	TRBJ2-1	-	CASSYNPGDEQFF	TGTGCCAGCAGTTATAACCCGGGAGATGAGCAGTTCTTC
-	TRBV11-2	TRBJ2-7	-	CASSRFSLAYEQYF	TGTGCCAGCAGCCGGTTTTCTTTGGCCTACGAGCAGTACTTC
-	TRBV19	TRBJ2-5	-	CASSMRGQTQYF	TGTGCCAGTAGTATGCGGGGACAGACCCAGTACTTC
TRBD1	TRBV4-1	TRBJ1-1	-	CASSPGTVTEAFF	TGCGCCAGCAGCCCTGGGACAGTGACTGAAGCTTTCTTT
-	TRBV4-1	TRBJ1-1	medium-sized	CASSQDRRGTEAFF	TGCGCCAGCAGCCAAGATCGAAGGGGAACTGAAGCTTTCTTT
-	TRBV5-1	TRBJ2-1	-	CASSVSDSFQQFF	TGCGCCAGCAGCGTCAGTGACAGTTTTCAGCAGTTCTTC
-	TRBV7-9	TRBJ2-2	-	CASNRGDANTGELFF	TGTGCCAGTAACCGCGGGGACGCGAACACCGGGGAGCTGTTTTTT
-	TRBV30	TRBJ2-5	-	CAWKLDFQETQYF	TGTGCCTGGAAGCTAGATTTCCAAGAGACCCAGTACTTC
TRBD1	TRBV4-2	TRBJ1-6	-	CASSQVSGQGVLPLHF	TGTGCCAGCAGCCAAGTTTCAGGACAGGGTGTATTGCCCCTCCACTTT
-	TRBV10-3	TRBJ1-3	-	CAIRDTSGNTIYF	TGTGCCATCAGGGACACCTCTGGAAACACCATATATTTT
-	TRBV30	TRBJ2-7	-	CAWGGGNYEQYF	TGTGCCTGGGGGGGAGGAAACTACGAGCAGTACTTC